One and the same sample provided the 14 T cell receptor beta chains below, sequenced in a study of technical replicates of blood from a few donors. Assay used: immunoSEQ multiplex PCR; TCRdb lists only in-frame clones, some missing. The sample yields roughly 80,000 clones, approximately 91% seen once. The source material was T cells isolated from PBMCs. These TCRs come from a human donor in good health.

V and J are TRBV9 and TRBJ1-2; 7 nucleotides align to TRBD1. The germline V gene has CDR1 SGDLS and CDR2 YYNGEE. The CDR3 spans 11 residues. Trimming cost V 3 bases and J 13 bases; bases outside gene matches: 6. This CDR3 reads CASSGYRGCTF. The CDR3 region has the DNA TGTGCCAGCAGCGGATACAGGGGTTGCACCTTC.

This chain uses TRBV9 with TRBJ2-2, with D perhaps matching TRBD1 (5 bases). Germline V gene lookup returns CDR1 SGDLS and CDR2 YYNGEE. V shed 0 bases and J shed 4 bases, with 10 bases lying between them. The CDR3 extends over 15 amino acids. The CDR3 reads CASSVGGSSTGELFF. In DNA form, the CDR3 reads TGTGCCAGCAGCGTAGGGGGCAGTAGCACCGGGGAGCTGTTTTTT.

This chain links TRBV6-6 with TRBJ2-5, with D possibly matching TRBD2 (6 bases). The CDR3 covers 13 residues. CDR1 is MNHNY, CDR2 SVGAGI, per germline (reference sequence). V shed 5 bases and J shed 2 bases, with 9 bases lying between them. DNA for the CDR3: TGTGCCAGCAGTCGCGGACTACAAGAGACCCAGTACTTC. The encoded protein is CASSRGLQETQYF.

CDR3 region: CASTTTLALNYNEQFF. CDR3 nucleotides: TGTGCCAGCACAACCACCCTAGCGCTAAACTACAATGAGCAGTTCTTC. J is TRBJ2-1 and V is TRBV28; D possibly corresponds to TRBD2 (6 bases). The V gene lost 7 bases and the J gene lost 3 bases, with 19 bases spanning the gap. The CDR3 sequence is 16 residues long. Germline loops: CDR1 MDHEN, CDR2 SYDVKM. The entire variable domain, with the rest obtained from reference TRBV28 and TRBJ2-1, is as follows: DVKVTQSSRYLVKRTGEKVFLECVQDMDHENMFWYRQDPGLGLRLIYFSYDVKMKEKGDIPEGYSVSREKKERFSLILESASTNQTSMYLCASTTTLALNYNEQFFGPGTRLTVL.

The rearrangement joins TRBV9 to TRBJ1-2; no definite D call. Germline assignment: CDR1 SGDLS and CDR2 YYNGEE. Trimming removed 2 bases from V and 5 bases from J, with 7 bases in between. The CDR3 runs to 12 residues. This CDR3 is CASSVMEYGYTF. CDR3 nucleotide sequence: TGTGCCAGCAGCGTGATGGAGTATGGCTACACCTTC.

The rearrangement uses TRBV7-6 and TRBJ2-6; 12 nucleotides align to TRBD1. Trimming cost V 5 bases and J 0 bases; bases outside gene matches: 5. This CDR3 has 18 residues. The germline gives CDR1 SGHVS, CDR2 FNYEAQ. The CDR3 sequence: CASSRGTGGPSGANVLTF. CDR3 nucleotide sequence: TGTGCCAGCAGCCGTGGGACAGGGGGCCCCTCTGGGGCCAACGTCCTGACTTTC. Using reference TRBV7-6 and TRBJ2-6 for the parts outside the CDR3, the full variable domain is GAGVSQSPRYKVTKRGQDVALRCDPISGHVSLYWYRQALGQGPEFLTYFNYEAQQDKSGLPNDRFSAERPEGSISTLTIQRTEQRDSAMYRCASSRGTGGPSGANVLTFGAGSRLTVL.

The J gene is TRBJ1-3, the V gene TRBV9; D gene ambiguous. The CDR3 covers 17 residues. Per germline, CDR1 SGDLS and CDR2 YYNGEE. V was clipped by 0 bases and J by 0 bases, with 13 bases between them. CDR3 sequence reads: CASSVEAAAFSGNTIYF. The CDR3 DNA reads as TGTGCCAGCAGCGTAGAAGCCGCTGCCTTCTCTGGAAACACCATATATTTT. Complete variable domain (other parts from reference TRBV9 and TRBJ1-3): DSGVTQTPKHLITATGQRVTLRCSPRSGDLSVYWYQQSLDQGLQFLIQYYNGEERAKGNILERFSAQQFPDLHSELNLSSLELGDSALYFCASSVEAAAFSGNTIYFGEGSWLTVV.

The CDR3 DNA reads TGTGCCAGCAGTGTACAGGGTAATATGATTGGGACTGAAGCTTTCTTT. The encoded protein is CASSVQGNMIGTEAFF. V is TRBV2 and J is TRBJ1-1; D is possibly TRBD1 (6 bases). The CDR3 is 16 amino acids. The germline V and J ends were trimmed by 4 bases and 5 bases, with 20 bases remaining between them. The V gene's germline CDR1 is SNHLY and CDR2 FYNNEI.

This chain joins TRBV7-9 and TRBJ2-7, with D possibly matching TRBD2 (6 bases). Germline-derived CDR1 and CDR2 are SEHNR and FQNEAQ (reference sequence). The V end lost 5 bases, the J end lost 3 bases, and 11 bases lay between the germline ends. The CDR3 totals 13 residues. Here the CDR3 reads CASSASGVYEQYF. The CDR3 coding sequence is TGTGCCAGCAGCGCCTCGGGAGTCTACGAGCAGTACTTC.

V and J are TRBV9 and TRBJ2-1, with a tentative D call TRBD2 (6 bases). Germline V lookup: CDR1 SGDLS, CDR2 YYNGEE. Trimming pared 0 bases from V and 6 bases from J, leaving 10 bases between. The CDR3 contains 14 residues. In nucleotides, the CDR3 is TGTGCCAGCAGCGTAGATCCGGGGGTCAATGAGCAGTTCTTC. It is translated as CASSVDPGVNEQFF.

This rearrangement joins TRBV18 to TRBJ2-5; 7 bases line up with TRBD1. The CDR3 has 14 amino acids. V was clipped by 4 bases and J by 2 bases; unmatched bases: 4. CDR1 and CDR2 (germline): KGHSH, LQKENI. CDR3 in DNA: TGTGCCAGCTCACGAAGGACAGGACAAGAGACCCAGTACTTC. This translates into CASSRRTGQETQYF. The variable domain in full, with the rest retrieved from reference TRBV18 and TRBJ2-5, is NAGVMQNPRHLVRRRGQEARLRCSPMKGHSHVYWYRQLPEEGLKFMVYLQKENIIDESGMPKERFSAEFPKEGPSILRIQQVVRGDSAAYFCASSRRTGQETQYFGPGTRLLVL.

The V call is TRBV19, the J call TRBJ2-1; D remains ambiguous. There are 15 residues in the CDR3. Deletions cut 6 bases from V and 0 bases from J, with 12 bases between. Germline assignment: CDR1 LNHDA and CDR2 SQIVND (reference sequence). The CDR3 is CASSQSSSSYNEQFF. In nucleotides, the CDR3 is TGTGCCAGTAGCCAGAGTTCTAGCTCCTACAATGAGCAGTTCTTC.

The CDR3, as DNA: TGTGCCAGCAGCTCACAGGGGACAGGGCTCGCTTTCTTT. Its translation is CASSSQGTGLAFF. This chain joins TRBV28 and TRBJ1-1; 9 bases are a match to TRBD1. The trim removed 6 bases at V and 11 bases at J, leaving 10 bases unmatched. There are 13 residues in the CDR3. CDR1 is MDHEN and CDR2 is SYDVKM in the germline V gene.

The CDR3 DNA is TGTGCCAGCAGTAGAACTAGCCTACACAATGAGCAGTTCTTC. As protein: CASSRTSLHNEQFF. This sequence joins TRBV6-5 and TRBJ2-1; D might be TRBD2 (6 bases). V was cut by 5 bases and J by 5 bases, with 13 bases left in between. CDR1 is MNHEY, CDR2 SVGAGI, per germline. The CDR3 has 14 amino acids.